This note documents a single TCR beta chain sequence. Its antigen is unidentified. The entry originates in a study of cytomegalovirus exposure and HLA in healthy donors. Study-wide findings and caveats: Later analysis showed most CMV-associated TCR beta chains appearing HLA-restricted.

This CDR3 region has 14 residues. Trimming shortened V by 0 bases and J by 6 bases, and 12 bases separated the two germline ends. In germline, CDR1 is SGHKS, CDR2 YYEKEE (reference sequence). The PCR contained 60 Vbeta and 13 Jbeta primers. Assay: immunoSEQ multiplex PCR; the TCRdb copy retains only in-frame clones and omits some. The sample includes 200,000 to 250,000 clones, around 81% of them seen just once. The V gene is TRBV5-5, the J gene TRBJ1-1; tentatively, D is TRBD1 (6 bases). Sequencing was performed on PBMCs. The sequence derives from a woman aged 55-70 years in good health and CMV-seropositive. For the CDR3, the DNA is TGTGCCAGCAGCTTGGCTACAGGGTTTGCTGAAGCTTTCTTT. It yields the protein CASSLATGFAEAFF.